This is a list of T cell receptor beta chains from one sample in a study of PD-L1 blockade in urothelial cancer. TCRdb's table, derived via immunoSEQ multiplex PCR, lists solely in-frame clones and lacks some. The table includes about 50,000 clones, about 85% detected once. The material was PBMCs, obtained around atezolizumab (anti-PD-L1) treatment. The receptors shown here come from a man aged 45-65 years with urothelial cancer. CDR3s include the opening cysteine and the closing phenylalanine or tryptophan. Each record gives: J gene, V gene, CDR3 protein.

J gene: TRBJ2-2; V gene: TRBV6-1; CDR3 protein: CASSGLNGTGGGSGELFF
J gene: TRBJ1-5; V gene: TRBV28; CDR3 protein: CASRIRDQPQHF
J gene: TRBJ1-5; V gene: TRBV27; CDR3 protein: CASSPRVSSNQPQHF
J gene: TRBJ1-5; V gene: TRBV2; CDR3 protein: CASSDPTGGRSSNQPQHF
J gene: TRBJ2-4; V gene: TRBV30; CDR3 protein: CAWGRVGKNIQYF
J gene: TRBJ1-1; V gene: TRBV6-1; CDR3 protein: CASSHNRGTEAFF
J gene: TRBJ2-2; V gene: TRBV10-1; CDR3 protein: CASREDTGELFF
J gene: TRBJ1-5; V gene: TRBV4-2; CDR3 protein: CASSQVQGDDQPQHF
J gene: TRBJ2-7; V gene: TRBV27; CDR3 protein: CASSLTTGLGYEQYF
J gene: TRBJ1-1; V gene: TRBV7-9; CDR3 protein: CASSLAFGGTEAFF
J gene: TRBJ2-1; V gene: TRBV4-1; CDR3 protein: CASSQGGLAYNEQFF
J gene: TRBJ2-5; V gene: TRBV4-2; CDR3 protein: CASSQDGLAGGRSYQETQYF
J gene: TRBJ2-1; V gene: TRBV30; CDR3 protein: CALLFADEQFF
J gene: TRBJ2-1; V gene: TRBV5-6; CDR3 protein: CASDREGDEQFF
J gene: TRBJ1-2; V gene: TRBV27; CDR3 protein: CASSSFAGGYTF
J gene: TRBJ2-7; V gene: TRBV5-6; CDR3 protein: CASSRQDSYEQYF